A single sample is the source of the 14 T cell receptor beta chains below, sequenced in a study of shared clonotypes between healthy human individuals. TCRdb's copy holds only in-frame clones and misses some; the assay was immunoSEQ multiplex PCR. Of around 510,000 clones listed, roughly 95% are singletons. The sample comprised naive CD4+ T cells sorted from blood. Documented subset: CD45RA+ positively selected. The source of these receptors is a woman aged 25-40 years in good health.

This sequence joins TRBV28 and TRBJ1-3; maybe TRBD1 (5 bases). V lost 8 bases and J 0 bases, leaving 17 bases between the germline ends. This CDR3 contains 16 residues. CDR1 and CDR2 (germline): MDHEN, SYDVKM. The CDR3 loop is CASGEGRAYSGNTIYF. CDR3 in DNA: TGTGCCAGCGGGGAGGGGCGTGCTTACTCTGGAAACACCATATATTTT.

The V and J genes are TRBV28 and TRBJ2-6; 7 nucleotides match TRBD2. The germline gives CDR1 MDHEN, CDR2 SYDVKM. Germline trimming cut 4 bases from V and 4 bases from J; bases unmatched to any gene: 7. The CDR3 loop spans 16 amino acids. The CDR3 DNA is TGTGCCAGCAGTTCCGGACGCGGGGGAGGGGCCAACGTCCTGACTTTC. The encoded protein is CASSSGRGGGANVLTF. The full variable domain, with the rest looked up from reference TRBV28 and TRBJ2-6, is DVKVTQSSRYLVKRTGEKVFLECVQDMDHENMFWYRQDPGLGLRLIYFSYDVKMKEKGDIPEGYSVSREKKERFSLILESASTNQTSMYLCASSSGRGGGANVLTFGAGSRLTVL.

The chain uses TRBV5-1 and TRBJ2-7, with D possibly matching TRBD2 (6 bases). The CDR3 sequence is 14 residues long. Trimming cost V 4 bases and J 2 bases, with 13 bases left between them. Germline lookup yields CDR1 SGHRS and CDR2 YFSETQ. This CDR3 reads CASSPGDSTYEQYF. Written as DNA, the CDR3 is TGCGCCAGCAGCCCGGGAGACTCGACCTACGAGCAGTACTTC.

The chain combines TRBV2 with TRBJ1-3; TRBD1 might be the D (5 bases). V shed 8 bases and J shed 0 bases, with 11 bases lying between them. Germline V CDR1 and CDR2: SNHLY, FYNNEI. This CDR3 spans 14 amino acids. The CDR3 region has the DNA TGTGCCAGCGGGGGGGTACACTCTGGAAACACCATATATTTT. Translated: CASGGVHSGNTIYF.

The V call is TRBV10-3, the J call TRBJ1-3; D not resolved. Looked up from germline, CDR1 is ENHRY and CDR2 is SYGVKD. The CDR3 is 16 residues long. V shed 2 bases and J shed 0 bases, with 11 bases lying between them. In DNA, the CDR3 is TGTGCCATCAGTGAGAGGGAGCGGCTCTCTGGAAACACCATATATTTT. Translation gives CAISERERLSGNTIYF.

The chain joins TRBV4-1 to TRBJ2-5; TRBD2 aligns across 13 bases. The CDR3 consists of 19 residues. J gave up 5 bases and V 3 bases, and 15 bases lay outside the gene matches. Looked up from germline, CDR1 is MGHRA and CDR2 is YSYEKL. The CDR3 here is CASSQDSSLGLAGVETQYF. The DNA for the CDR3 is TGCGCCAGCAGCCAGGATTCATCCTTAGGACTAGCGGGAGTTGAGACCCAGTACTTC.

The chain combines TRBV7-2 with TRBJ2-5; D is undetermined. This CDR3 is 15 amino acids long. Germline V gives CDR1 SGHTA, CDR2 FQGNSA. With 1 base removed from V and 5 bases from J, the gap between germline ends came to 14 bases. The chain's CDR3 is CASSLDGQIGETQYF. The CDR3 DNA follows: TGTGCCAGCAGCTTAGATGGTCAGATCGGCGAGACCCAGTACTTC.

The rearrangement uses TRBV27 and TRBJ2-2; D is perhaps TRBD2 (6 bases). Germline assignment: CDR1 MNHEY and CDR2 SMNVEV (reference sequence). Trimming cost V 3 bases and J 5 bases, with 19 bases left between them. The CDR3 is made up of 17 amino acids. The CDR3 DNA is TGTGCCAGCAGTTTTACCAAAACTAGCATGCCGACCGGGGAGCTGTTTTTT. The encoded protein is CASSFTKTSMPTGELFF.

J is TRBJ1-5 and V is TRBV5-5; 8 nucleotides line up with TRBD1. J lost 1 base, V lost 4 bases, and 10 bases had no gene match. From germline, CDR1 is SGHKS and CDR2 YYEKEE (reference sequence). CDR3 length: 17 amino acids. In DNA, the CDR3 is TGTGCCAGCAGCCCGGGACAGGCGGGGTTGAGCAATCAGCCCCAGCATTTT. This sequence encodes CASSPGQAGLSNQPQHF.

DNA for the CDR3: TGTGCCAGCAGACCCAAACAGGGGGAAGGGCTTGCAACTAATGAAAAACTGTTTTTT. Amino acids: CASRPKQGEGLATNEKLFF. The genes are TRBV11-2 and TRBJ1-4; the match to TRBD1 covers 8 bases. The J segment lost 0 bases and the V segment lost 6 bases, leaving 15 bases of the junction unmatched. The CDR3 is 19 amino acids. Germline lookup yields CDR1 SGHAT and CDR2 FQNNGV.

The CDR3 is CASSLVSGSQSYEQYF. DNA for the CDR3: TGTGCCAGCAGCTTGGTCAGCGGGAGCCAATCCTACGAGCAGTACTTC. The rearrangement joins TRBV5-8 to TRBJ2-7; 8 nucleotides match TRBD2. CDR3 size: 16 residues. The V gene end was trimmed by 0 bases and the J gene end by 1 base; junction bases not matched to a gene: 6. Germline values: CDR1 SGHTS, CDR2 YDEGEE.

This chain connects TRBV19 to TRBJ1-3; 7 nucleotides line up with TRBD1. The V gene's germline CDR1 is LNHDA and CDR2 SQIVND (reference sequence). The CDR3 is 14 residues long. Losses at the gene ends were 8 bases for V and 0 bases for J; bases not matched to a gene: 4. CDR3 in amino acids: CASRDRLSGNTIYF. CDR3 sequence (DNA): TGTGCCAGTCGGGACAGACTCTCTGGAAACACCATATATTTT. The whole variable domain, filled in from reference TRBV19 and TRBJ1-3, reads DGGITQSPKYLFRKEGQNVTLSCEQNLNHDAMYWYRQDPGQGLRLIYYSQIVNDFQKGDIAEGYSVSREKKESFPLTVTSAQKNPTAFYLCASRDRLSGNTIYFGEGSWLTVV.

For the CDR3, the DNA is TGTGCCAGCAGTCGACGGACAGGGCCCGAAGCTTTCTTT. It encodes CASSRRTGPEAFF. The chain recombines TRBV28 with TRBJ1-1, with 8 bases aligning to TRBD1. V shed 5 bases, J shed 8 bases, and the junction held 7 bases outside the gene matches. The CDR3 spans 13 residues. Germline V lookup: CDR1 MDHEN, CDR2 SYDVKM.

The chain links TRBV28 to TRBJ2-7; maybe TRBD1 (6 bases). CDR1 and CDR2 (germline): MDHEN, SYDVKM. V lost 6 bases, J lost 3 bases, and 9 bases lay in between. The CDR3 is 12 residues long. CDR3 nucleotides: TGTGCCAGCAGCAGGGGTAACTACGAGCAGTACTTC. It encodes CASSRGNYEQYF.